The clone carrying this TCR beta chain has a handful of counts. Its antigen is not identified. These data come from a study of post-analysis software for immune sequencing data. Germline loops: CDR1 MNHEY, CDR2 SVGEGT. The CDR3 is made up of 14 amino acids. Trimming shortened V by 7 bases and J by 0 bases, and 12 bases separated the two germline ends. Researchers reported that TCR beta cDNA libraries carried unique molecular identifiers. A single record per CDR3 protein comes from TCRdb applying MiXCR to the PCR reads. Here the sample spans roughly 730,000 distinct CDR3 sequences, 30% being singletons. General observations from the study: Relative to controls, patients had several TRBV segments at higher frequency, with TRBV5-6, TRBV5-1 and TRBV20-1 among these.

J is TRBJ1-2 and V is TRBV6-2 or TRBV6-3; D is uncertain. Sequencing input: blood. The origin of this receptor is a girl aged 10 to 17 with multiple sclerosis. The CDR3 DNA sequence: TGTGCCAGCATTCCGGCCGCGGCTAACTATGGCTACACCTTC. Translating gives CASIPAAANYGYTF.